The rows below give T cell receptor beta chains drawn from one sample of a study of T-cell reconstitution after alpha-beta-depleted transplantation in children. One entry per CDR3 protein results from TCRdb running MiXCR on the PCR reads. The sample contains a few hundred thousand distinct CDR3 sequences, roughly 10% of which appear only once. The material was PBMCs from the stem cell graft donor, obtained from the stem cell graft. Source of these receptors: a human donor who donated a stem cell graft to a child with acute myeloid leukemia. CDR3s include the opening cysteine and the closing phenylalanine or tryptophan. The order of the fields is D gene, V gene, J gene, clone size, CDR3 protein, CDR3 DNA. A D gene is named only where the DNA matches it firmly. The size entry is marked missing in some rows and otherwise reads once, few, many or a size class.

>.|TRBV12-3/TRBV12-4|TRBJ1-3|.
CASSLGTPGNTIYF
TGTGCCAGCAGTTTAGGAACCCCTGGAAACACCATATATTTT
>.|TRBV25-1|TRBJ2-3|few
CASSVLESTDTQYF
TGTGCCAGCAGTGTACTTGAAAGCACAGATACGCAGTATTTT
>.|TRBV5-6|TRBJ2-4|many
CASSLDTGLNIQYF
TGTGCCAGCAGCTTGGATACAGGTTTGAACATTCAGTACTTC
>.|TRBV5-1|TRBJ2-2|.
CASSSQFGGLSSGELFF
TGCGCCAGCAGCTCGCAGTTCGGGGGGCTGAGTTCCGGGGAGCTGTTTTTT
>.|TRBV7-9|TRBJ2-5|.
CASSVLQGETQYF
TGTGCCAGCAGCGTACTTCAGGGGGAGACCCAGTACTTC
>.|TRBV12-3/TRBV12-4|TRBJ1-4|.
CASSLSGAEEKLFF
TGTGCCAGCAGTTTAAGCGGGGCGGAGGAAAAACTGTTTTTT
>TRBD1|TRBV12-3/TRBV12-4|TRBJ1-1|.
CASSSLPGGFTEAFF
TGTGCCAGCAGTTCTCTTCCAGGGGGGTTCACTGAAGCTTTCTTT
>.|TRBV7-3|TRBJ2-1|few
CASSLDGSVSYNEQFF
TGTGCCAGCAGCTTAGACGGGAGCGTCTCCTACAATGAGCAGTTCTTC
>TRBD1|TRBV4-2|TRBJ2-7|.
CASSQESRGRTYEQYF
TGTGCCAGCAGCCAAGAGAGTAGGGGGCGGACCTACGAGCAGTACTTC
>TRBD2|TRBV19|TRBJ2-3|few
CASSVRLAGTADTQYF
TGTGCCAGTAGTGTGCGACTAGCCGGGACGGCAGATACGCAGTATTTT
>TRBD2|TRBV20-1|TRBJ2-3|few
CSARTGGSSIVSTDTQYF
TGCAGTGCTCGCACTGGCGGGAGCTCAATTGTAAGCACAGATACGCAGTATTTT
>TRBD1|TRBV15|TRBJ2-7|.
CATSAGTGASGEQYF
TGTGCCACGAGCGCCGGGACAGGGGCATCTGGAGAGCAGTACTTC
>TRBD2|TRBV5-1|TRBJ2-2|.
CASSLRLREISGGLFF
TGCGCCAGCAGCTTGAGGCTGCGGGAGATTTCCGGGGGGCTGTTTTTT